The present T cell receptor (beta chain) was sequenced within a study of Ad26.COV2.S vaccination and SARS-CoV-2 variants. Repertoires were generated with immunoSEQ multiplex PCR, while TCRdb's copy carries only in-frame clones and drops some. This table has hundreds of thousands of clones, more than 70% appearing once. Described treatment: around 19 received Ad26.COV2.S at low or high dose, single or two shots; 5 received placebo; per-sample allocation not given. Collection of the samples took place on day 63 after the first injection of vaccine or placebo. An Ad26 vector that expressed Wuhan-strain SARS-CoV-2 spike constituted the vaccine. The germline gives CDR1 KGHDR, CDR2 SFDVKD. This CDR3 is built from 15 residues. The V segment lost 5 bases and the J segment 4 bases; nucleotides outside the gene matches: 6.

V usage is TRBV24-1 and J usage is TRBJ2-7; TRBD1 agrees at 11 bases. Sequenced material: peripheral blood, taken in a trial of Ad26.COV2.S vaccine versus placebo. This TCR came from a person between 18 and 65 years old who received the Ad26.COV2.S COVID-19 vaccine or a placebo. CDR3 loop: CATSGTGTGGYEQYF. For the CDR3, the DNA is TGTGCCACCAGTGGAACCGGGACAGGGGGGTACGAGCAGTACTTC.